The 29 T cell receptor beta chains below come from one sample, sequenced in a study of low-dose radiotherapy and immunotherapy resistance in tumors. TCR amplification ran 15 to 25 PCR cycles using constant-region and V-primer adapter primers. Using its own MiXCR run on the reads, TCRdb lists one record per CDR3 protein. The sample holds about 50,000 distinct CDR3 sequences, over 9.5% seen once. Time point specified: before trial treatment. Sequences were derived from PBMCs, sampled before treatment. The receptors here all came from a female donor with ovarian cancer.

This clonotype was counted at least ten times. The chain links TRBV12-3 or TRBV12-4 to TRBJ1-1; D is unclear. There are 15 residues in the CDR3. V was cut by 6 bases and J by 1 base, with 15 bases left in between. The CDR3 region has the DNA TGTGCCAGCAGCCCGCAAGAGGGCCCGAACACTGAAGCTTTCTTT. Protein sequence: CASSPQEGPNTEAFF.

This chain connects TRBV5-6 to TRBJ2-4; the D is unclear. Trimming cost V 0 bases and J 8 bases, with 9 bases left between them. The CDR3 is 13 amino acids. Per the germline V gene, CDR1 is SGHDT and CDR2 is YYEEEE. The CDR3 protein is CASSLDLEDIQYF. The CDR3 DNA sequence: TGTGCCAGCAGCTTGGACCTAGAGGACATTCAGTACTTC.

This clonotype was seen many times. The chain carries TRBV5-1 and TRBJ1-1; a weak D match, TRBD1 (5 bases). Between the trimmed V and J ends, which lost 0 bases and 1 base, there was a span of 10 bases. The germline CDR1 and CDR2 sequences are SGHRS and YFSETQ. CDR3 length equals 15 residues. In nucleotides, the CDR3 is TGCGCCAGCAGCTTGGACGGGACCGGGAACACTGAAGCTTTCTTT. This gives the protein CASSLDGTGNTEAFF.

Remarks on this clonotype: The DNA is omitted, as the CDR3 cannot be located on it reliably, and the CDR3 follows TCRdb's listing. The rearrangement links TRBV4-3 to TRBJ2-7. CDR1 and CDR2 (germline): LGHNA, YSLEER. A total of 23 residues make up the CDR3, ends included. The CDR3 sequence: CASTNQTSMYLCASSLRRYEQYF.

As to this clonotype: A far more abundant clone sits one base away, making this likely a read error. The rearrangement uses TRBV5-1 and TRBJ2-7; D is unclear. CDR3 length: 15 residues. CDR1 is SGHRS, CDR2 YFSETQ, per germline. Trimming left V 4 bases short and J 7 bases short, with 21 bases between. CDR3 nucleotide sequence: TGCGCCAGCAGCGGGCTTCAGAGCTCCTACAATGAGCAGTACTTC. Protein: CASSGLQSSYNEQYF.

This clonotype has ten or more counts. The chain recombines TRBV5-1 with TRBJ2-7, with D unclear. The CDR3 contains 13 residues. Germline CDR1 SGHRS, CDR2 YFSETQ. The germline V and J ends were trimmed by 2 bases and 3 bases, with 9 bases remaining between them. As DNA, the CDR3 is TGCGCCAGCAGCTTTGCCACCTACTACGAGCAGTACTTC. Its translation: CASSFATYYEQYF.

The table lists this clonotype with many counts. The chain links TRBV19 to TRBJ2-7; D tentatively fits TRBD1 or TRBD2 (6 bases each). The V gene lost 5 bases and the J gene lost 0 bases, with 20 bases spanning the gap. The germline V gene encodes CDR1 LNHDA and CDR2 SQIVND (reference sequence). The CDR3 covers 17 residues. The CDR3 loop is CASSPSGANGDSYEQYF. CDR3 sequence (DNA): TGTGCCAGTAGTCCGTCGGGGGCTAACGGGGACTCCTACGAGCAGTACTTC.

This clonotype was picked up one time. The chain combines TRBV2 with TRBJ2-1; 9 nucleotides agree with TRBD1. CDR3 size: 15 residues. V was clipped by 6 bases and J by 3 bases; unmatched bases: 6. The germline V gene has CDR1 SNHLY and CDR2 FYNNEI. The CDR3 sequence is CASSAEGQGYNEQFF. DNA of the CDR3: TGTGCCAGCAGCGCGGAGGGACAGGGCTACAATGAGCAGTTCTTC.

The gene calls are TRBV13 and TRBJ2-7, with 9 bases fitting TRBD1. Germline-derived CDR1 and CDR2 are PRHDT and FYEKMQ (reference sequence). The J segment lost 2 bases and the V segment lost 5 bases, leaving 7 bases of the junction unmatched. The CDR3 totals 15 residues. CDR3 DNA sequence: TGTGCCAGCAGCGGGGACAGGGTCGTTACCTACGAGCAGTACTTC. Translated, it gives CASSGDRVVTYEQYF.

This clonotype was picked up a small number of times. This chain uses TRBV19 with TRBJ2-7; 8 positions match TRBD2. Germline-derived CDR1 and CDR2 are LNHDA and SQIVND (reference sequence). The ends lost 3 bases at V and 7 bases at J; junction bases unmatched: 8. This CDR3 contains 14 residues. The CDR3 loop reads CASSMAAGEREQYF. The DNA for the CDR3 is TGTGCCAGTAGTATGGCAGCGGGAGAAAGAGAGCAGTACTTC.

This clonotype was recorded once. A read error is the likely source, as a far larger clone sits one nucleotide away. The V gene is TRBV5-1, the J gene TRBJ2-1, with 8 bases lining up with TRBD2. Germline V gene data show CDR1 as SGHRS and CDR2 as YFSETQ. Germline trimming cut 4 bases from V and 10 bases from J; bases unmatched to any gene: 13. There are 15 residues in the CDR3. CDR3 residues: CASSRGSGSSYEQFF. The CDR3 coding sequence is TGCGCCAGCAGCCGAGGGAGCGGGAGCTCCTACGAGCAGTTCTTC.

This clonotype was observed a handful of times. At one end, the junction sequence differs from germline, possibly due to a read error. The genes are TRBV5-3 and TRBJ1-1; D gene uncertain. TRBV5-3 is an open reading frame whose function is uncertain. There are 14 residues in the CDR3. The CDR3 nucleotides are TGTGCCAGCAGCTACCCGGGCTTGAACACTGAAGCTTTCTTT. This translates into CASSYPGLNTEAFF.

There are many counts of this clonotype. The chain carries TRBV2 and TRBJ1-1; D is uncertain. Germline CDR1 reads SNHLY; CDR2 reads FYNNEI. This CDR3 region has 13 residues. The V gene lost 5 bases and the J gene lost 1 base, with 8 bases spanning the gap. The DNA for the CDR3 is TGTGCCAGCAGTCCTATACCGAACACTGAAGCTTTCTTT. Residues: CASSPIPNTEAFF.

To note about this clonotype: A junction end diverges from the germline sequence, so it may reflect a read error. This chain links TRBV5-5 with TRBJ2-1; D gene unclear. The V gene's germline CDR1 is SGHKS and CDR2 YYEKEE (reference sequence). The CDR3 sequence is 13 residues long. The CDR3 reads CAGRPPIYNEQFF. In DNA form, the CDR3 reads TGTGCCGGCAGGCCGCCGATCTACAATGAGCAGTTCTTC. Looking up the rest from reference TRBV5-5 and TRBJ2-1 gives the full variable domain: DAGVTQSPTHLIKTRGQQVTLRCSPISGHKSVSWYQQVLGQGPQFIFQYYEKEERGRGNFPDRFSARQFPNYSSELNVNALLLGDSALYLCAGRPPIYNEQFFGPGTRLTVL.

The table lists this clonotype with many counts. The chain has TRBV28 and TRBJ2-7; D may be TRBD2 (5 bases). Trimming pared 3 bases from V and 0 bases from J, leaving 6 bases between. CDR1 MDHEN and CDR2 SYDVKM come from the germline V gene. The CDR3 has 13 residues. CDR3 residues: CASSFSDSYEQYF. In DNA, the CDR3 is TGTGCCAGCAGTTTTAGCGACTCCTACGAGCAGTACTTC.

This clonotype has at least ten counts. The gene calls are TRBV12-3 or TRBV12-4 and TRBJ2-2; a possible D gene is TRBD1 (7 bases). Trimming left V 6 bases short and J 6 bases short, with 23 bases between. The CDR3 is made up of 17 amino acids. CDR3 sequence (DNA): TGTGCCAGCAGGCACCGACAGGGAGGTTGGATGTCCGGGGAGCTGTTTTTT. This codes for CASRHRQGGWMSGELFF.

This clonotype was detected ten times or more. This chain uses TRBV6-2 or TRBV6-3 with TRBJ1-1; 8 bases fit TRBD1. J lost 0 bases, V lost 10 bases, and 4 bases had no gene match. Germline values: CDR1 MNHEY, CDR2 SVGEGT. The CDR3 covers 13 residues. In DNA, the CDR3 is TGTGCCATCAGGACAGGGTTGAACACTGAAGCTTTCTTT. Translated: CAIRTGLNTEAFF.

The J gene is TRBJ2-5, the V gene TRBV6-8; 10 nucleotides align to TRBD1. The DNA end is a closer match to TRBJ2-7, so the J assignment may be wrong. The CDR3 spans 14 residues. Per the germline V gene, CDR1 is MNHGY and CDR2 is SAAAGT. CDR3 coding DNA: TGTGCCAGCAGTGAAGGACAGGGGGCCTACGAGCAGTACTTC. Translation: CASSEGQGAYEQYF.

On this clonotype: This likely came from a read error, as a far larger clone is one base away. The chain has TRBV5-1 and TRBJ2-1; 9 bases fit TRBD2. The CDR3 is made up of 17 amino acids. Germline CDR1 SGHRS, CDR2 YFSETQ. Germline trimming cut 0 bases from V and 10 bases from J; bases unmatched to any gene: 14. The CDR3 DNA follows: TGCGCCAGCAGCTTGGGGGCCTTGACTAGCGGCGCACGGGAGCAGTTCTTC. Translated, it gives CASSLGALTSGAREQFF.

In its sample, this clonotype was seen many times. The rearrangement joins TRBV2 to TRBJ2-2; a possible D gene is TRBD2 (6 bases). Germline V gene lookup returns CDR1 SNHLY and CDR2 FYNNEI. CDR3 length: 15 amino acids. The germline V and J ends were trimmed by 6 bases and 1 base, with 12 bases remaining between them. Here the CDR3 reads CASRTGTGNTGELFF. The CDR3 DNA is TGTGCCAGCAGGACCGGGACTGGGAACACCGGGGAGCTGTTTTTT.

For this clonotype: This likely stems from a read error, as it lies one base from a far larger clone. The gene calls are TRBV6-5 and TRBJ2-4, with a possible D match to TRBD2 (5 bases). The J call may be mistaken, given a closer DNA end match to TRBJ2-1. The germline V gene encodes CDR1 MNHEY and CDR2 SVGAGI. This CDR3 is 15 amino acids long. CDR3 protein: CASSEAWLAKNIQFF. The CDR3, as DNA: TGTGCCAGCAGTGAAGCCTGGCTAGCCAAAAACATTCAGTTCTTC.

This clonotype appeared many times. The CDR3 DNA reads TGTGCCAGTAGTATTGTTACAGGGGGCACTGAAGCTTTCTTT. The encoded protein is CASSIVTGGTEAFF. The genes are TRBV19 and TRBJ1-1, with TRBD1 matching over 8 bases. CDR1 and CDR2 (germline): LNHDA, SQIVND (reference sequence). V was pared by 3 bases and J by 4 bases, with 4 bases of the junction left unmatched. The CDR3 has 14 amino acids.

This clonotype was seen ten or more times. V gene TRBV7-6 combines with J gene TRBJ2-3; 10 bases agree with TRBD1. Germline V CDR1 and CDR2: SGHVS, FNYEAQ. V shed 5 bases, J shed 5 bases, and the junction held 19 bases outside the gene matches. The CDR3 is 19 residues long. Written as DNA, the CDR3 is TGTGCCAGCAGCACCCCCGACAGGGGGCAATCAAGTGGCAAAGATACGCAGTATTTT. Translating it yields CASSTPDRGQSSGKDTQYF.

This clonotype was counted many times. The chain recombines TRBV24-1 with TRBJ2-2; D call uncertain. Deletions cut 5 bases from V and 4 bases from J, with 13 bases between. CDR3 length equals 15 residues. Germline-derived CDR1 and CDR2 are KGHDR and SFDVKD. CDR3 in amino acids: CATSGNSLGTGELFF. The CDR3 nucleotides are TGTGCCACCAGTGGAAACAGTCTTGGCACCGGGGAGCTGTTTTTT.

The chain employs TRBV7-9 and TRBJ2-3; D is ambiguous. The CDR3 runs to 15 residues. Germline CDR1 and CDR2: SEHNR and FQNEAQ (reference sequence). V was pared by 4 bases and J by 2 bases, with 13 bases between. The CDR3 loop reads CASSSPGSFTDTQYF. CDR3 nucleotide sequence: TGTGCCAGCAGCTCGCCGGGTAGCTTCACAGATACGCAGTATTTT.

This clonotype was found many times. The chain recombines TRBV18 with TRBJ1-2; TRBD1 is a possible D gene (5 bases). Germline V gene data show CDR1 as KGHSH and CDR2 as LQKENI. V was trimmed by 3 bases and J by 8 bases, leaving 10 bases between them. This CDR3 is 12 amino acids long. CDR3 amino acids: CASSPRDGGYTF. CDR3 nucleotides: TGTGCCAGCTCACCCAGGGATGGAGGCTACACCTTC.

This clonotype showed up many times. The chain couples TRBV20-1 to TRBJ2-7, with 9 bases lining up with TRBD2. This CDR3 comprises 12 residues. Germline V lookup: CDR1 DFQATT, CDR2 SNEGSKA (reference sequence). Losses at the gene ends were 2 bases for V and 4 bases for J; bases not matched to a gene: 0. The DNA for the CDR3 is TGCAGTGCTAGACTAGCGGGATACGAGCAGTACTTC. Protein: CSARLAGYEQYF.

This sequence joins TRBV28 and TRBJ2-1; a possible D gene is TRBD2 (6 bases). Germline CDR1 MDHEN, CDR2 SYDVKM. The CDR3 length is 14 residues. Trimming pared 4 bases from V and 6 bases from J, leaving 13 bases between. The chain's CDR3 is CASSWTGLLNEQFF. In nucleotides, the CDR3 is TGTGCCAGCAGTTGGACCGGACTACTCAATGAGCAGTTCTTC.

This clonotype was recorded at least ten times. The chain employs TRBV6-2 or TRBV6-3 and TRBJ1-1; D might be TRBD1 (6 bases). The CDR3 runs to 15 residues. Germline V gene data show CDR1 as MNHEY and CDR2 as SVGEGT. In DNA form, the CDR3 reads TGTTCCTCAGCATGGGTAGGGGGGGCGGACACTGAAGCTTTCTTT. Its protein product is CSSAWVGGADTEAFF.